Each of the 12 T cell receptor beta chains below was sequenced from the same sample in a study of regulatory T cells in long-lasting Graves disease. Time point indicated: persistent/refractory GD, antithyroid drugs over 5 years with positive TRAb. Isolated PBMC RNA provided the starting material for the TCR library. iRepertoire HTBI primers and Arm-PCR of CDR3 regions built TCR beta libraries. TCRdb ran MiXCR on the multiplex PCR reads and lists one entry per CDR3 protein. The sample carries about 290,000 distinct CDR3 sequences, roughly 21% recorded once. Sequences were derived from peripheral blood mononuclear cells (PBMCs), sampled when the disease was refractory, from a patient treated with antithyroid drugs. Receptors originate from a female donor with Graves disease.

The V call is TRBV4-3, the J call TRBJ2-1, with D perhaps TRBD2 (6 bases). Per the germline V gene, CDR1 is LGHNA and CDR2 is YSLEER. V was pared by 0 bases and J by 4 bases, with 13 bases between. CDR3 size: 16 residues. CDR3 residues: CASSQDPRGNYNEQFF. The CDR3 DNA sequence: TGCGCCAGCAGCCAAGATCCCCGGGGGAATTACAATGAGCAGTTCTTC.

This clonotype was observed many times. The chain is built from TRBV29-1 and TRBJ1-2; D is uncertain. V was cut by 0 bases and J by 8 bases, with 16 bases left in between. The CDR3 totals 14 residues. Germline CDR1 reads SQVTM; CDR2 reads ANQGSEA. The CDR3 reads CSVEDYEVQRGYTF. The CDR3, as DNA: TGCAGCGTTGAAGATTACGAGGTGCAGCGGGGCTACACCTTC.

This clonotype came up many times. This chain joins TRBV30 and TRBJ2-7, with D unclear. V shed 1 base and J shed 4 bases, with 8 bases lying between them. Germline V gene sequence: CDR1 GTSNPN, CDR2 SVGIG (reference sequence). The CDR3 totals 12 residues. The CDR3 spells CAWSAAPYEQYF. The CDR3 DNA sequence: TGTGCCTGGAGTGCCGCCCCATACGAGCAGTACTTC.

This clonotype was counted at least ten times. This chain connects TRBV5-1 to TRBJ1-1; the D gene is possibly TRBD1 (6 bases). There are 15 residues in the CDR3. V was shortened by 2 bases and J by 0 bases, with 11 bases between the two germline ends. CDR1 and CDR2 (germline): SGHRS, YFSETQ. CDR3 residues: CASSLSGAMNTEAFF. In nucleotides, the CDR3 is TGCGCCAGCAGCTTATCAGGGGCCATGAACACTGAAGCTTTCTTT.

This clonotype has a count of ten or more. This chain links TRBV12-3 or TRBV12-4 with TRBJ1-5; no definite D call. The CDR3 has 12 residues. The V and J ends lost 3 bases and 9 bases respectively, with 9 bases between them. The CDR3 sequence: CASSLSSPPQHF. CDR3 in DNA: TGTGCCAGCAGTTTGTCGTCCCCGCCCCAGCATTTT.

This clonotype came up many times. The chain couples TRBV24-1 to TRBJ1-2; the D gene is possibly TRBD1 (6 bases). The CDR3 has 14 residues. V lost 4 bases to trimming and J lost 4 bases, with 12 bases between them. CDR1 is KGHDR, CDR2 SFDVKD, per germline. The CDR3 spells CATSDRTGTYGYTF. DNA of the CDR3: TGTGCCACCAGTGACAGAACAGGGACCTATGGCTACACCTTC.

This clonotype came up many times. The chain links TRBV6-5 to TRBJ2-7, with TRBD2 matching 11 bases. The CDR3 runs to 15 residues. Per the germline V gene, CDR1 is MNHEY and CDR2 is SVGAGI. Losses at the gene ends were 4 bases for V and 2 bases for J; bases not matched to a gene: 4. The CDR3 nucleotides are TGTGCCAGCAGTTCCCGACTAGCGGGGCCCTACGAGCAGTACTTC. Translation: CASSSRLAGPYEQYF.

This clonotype was seen more than once but under ten times. This chain joins TRBV20-1 and TRBJ1-5; no clear D gene. The CDR3 length is 13 residues. Germline CDR1 is DFQATT and CDR2 is SNEGSKA (reference sequence). V was shortened by 3 bases and J by 6 bases, with 12 bases between the two germline ends. This CDR3 is CSASEGHGQPQHF. In DNA form, the CDR3 reads TGCAGTGCTAGTGAAGGGCATGGTCAGCCCCAGCATTTT.

This clonotype was found many times. The gene calls are TRBV11-1 and TRBJ2-5; D may be TRBD1 (5 bases). The CDR3 is 16 amino acids. Germline V gives CDR1 SGHAT, CDR2 FQDESV (reference sequence). Trimming removed 5 bases from V and 1 base from J, with 17 bases in between. In nucleotides, the CDR3 is TGTGCCAGCAGCCGCGGCCAGGGTAGGGGCCAAGAGACCCAGTACTTC. Translation gives CASSRGQGRGQETQYF.

This clonotype was counted between two and nine times. The J gene is TRBJ2-7, the V gene TRBV4-3; D unresolved. The CDR3 is made up of 16 amino acids. Looked up from germline, CDR1 is LGHNA and CDR2 is YSLEER. V lost 3 bases, J lost 0 bases, and 15 bases lay in between. CDR3 bases: TGCGCCAGCAGCCAGCGCTGGGAAGGCAGCTCCTACGAGCAGTACTTC. Amino acids: CASSQRWEGSSYEQYF.

Worth noting for this clonotype: Sequence at one end of the junction differs from germline and may be a read error. The gene calls are TRBV3-1 and TRBJ2-5; possibly TRBD1 for D (6 bases). This CDR3 is 15 amino acids long. Per germline, CDR1 LGHDT and CDR2 YNNKEL (reference sequence). This CDR3 is CASRQEGQGYETQYF. DNA of the CDR3: TGTGCCAGCCGCCAAGAGGGTCAGGGGTACGAGACCCAGTACTTC.

This clonotype appeared many times. CDR3 bases: TGTGCCAGCAGTCTAGGGACTAGCAGATACGAGCAGTACTTC. Translating it yields CASSLGTSRYEQYF. The V call is TRBV12-3 or TRBV12-4, the J call TRBJ2-7; 9 positions match TRBD2. With V trimmed by 5 bases and J by 4 bases, 6 bases remained unmatched. The CDR3 extends over 14 amino acids.